Here is one TCR beta chain with its context. This CDR3 region has 15 residues. With 7 bases clipped from V and 4 bases from J, the junction kept 11 bases outside the gene matches. CDR1 and CDR2 (germline): MNHEY, SVGAGI. Measured with immunoSEQ multiplex PCR; TCRdb has only the in-frame clones, and not every one. Among some 96,000 clones listed, 90% to 95% were seen once. The source of the sample is a study of blood T cell repertoires in COVID-19. This chain uses TRBV6-5 with TRBJ2-5; 8 bases are a match to TRBD1. Sequenced: peripheral blood. This clonotype was sampled from a man in his forties or fifties with active COVID-19. CDR3: CASIEWTGLAETQYF. The DNA for the CDR3 is TGTGCCAGCATAGAATGGACAGGGCTAGCAGAGACCCAGTACTTC.